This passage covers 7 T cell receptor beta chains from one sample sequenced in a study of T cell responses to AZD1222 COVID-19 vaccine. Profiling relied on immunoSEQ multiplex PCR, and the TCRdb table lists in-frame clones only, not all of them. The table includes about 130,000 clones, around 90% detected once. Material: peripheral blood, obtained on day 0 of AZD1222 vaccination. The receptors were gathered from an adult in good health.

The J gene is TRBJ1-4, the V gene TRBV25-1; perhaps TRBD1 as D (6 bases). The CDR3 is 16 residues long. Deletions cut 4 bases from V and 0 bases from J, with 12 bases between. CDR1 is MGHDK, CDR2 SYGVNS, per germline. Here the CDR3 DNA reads TGTGCCAGCAGTGCTGGGGGGCTGGCAACTAATGAAAAACTGTTTTTT. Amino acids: CASSAGGLATNEKLFF.

The CDR3 DNA reads TGTGCCAGCAGTCAACAGGGGATCCTCGGCGAGCAGTACTTC. Its translation: CASSQQGILGEQYF. This chain uses TRBV27 with TRBJ2-7; 7 positions match TRBD1. Trimming removed 5 bases from V and 6 bases from J; junction bases left unmatched: 10. The CDR3 runs 14 residues. From germline, CDR1 is MNHEY and CDR2 SMNVEV (reference sequence).

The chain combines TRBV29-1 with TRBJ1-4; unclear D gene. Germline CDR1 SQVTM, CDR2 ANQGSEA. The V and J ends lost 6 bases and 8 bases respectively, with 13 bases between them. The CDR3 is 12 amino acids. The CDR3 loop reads CSVYGMGEKLFF. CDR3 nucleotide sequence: TGCAGCGTATATGGGATGGGGGAAAAACTGTTTTTT.

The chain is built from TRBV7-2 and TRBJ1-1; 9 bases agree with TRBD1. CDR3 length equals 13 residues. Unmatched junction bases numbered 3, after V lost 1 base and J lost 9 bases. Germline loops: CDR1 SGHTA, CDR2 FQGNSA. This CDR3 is CASSLEGTGKAFF. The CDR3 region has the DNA TGTGCCAGCAGCTTAGAAGGGACAGGGAAAGCTTTCTTT.

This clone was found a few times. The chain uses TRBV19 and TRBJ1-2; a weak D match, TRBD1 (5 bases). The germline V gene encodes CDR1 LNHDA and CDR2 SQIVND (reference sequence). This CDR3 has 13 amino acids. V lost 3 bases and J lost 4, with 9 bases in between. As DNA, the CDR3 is TGTGCCAGTAGTATTTCAGGGAGCTATGGCTACACCTTC. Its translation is CASSISGSYGYTF.

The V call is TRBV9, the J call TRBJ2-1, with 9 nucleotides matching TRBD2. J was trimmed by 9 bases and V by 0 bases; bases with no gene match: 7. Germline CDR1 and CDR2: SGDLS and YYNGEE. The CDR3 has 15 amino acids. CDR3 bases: TGTGCCAGCAGCGTAGTAGCGGGAGTTGATGTTGAGCAGTTCTTC. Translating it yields CASSVVAGVDVEQFF. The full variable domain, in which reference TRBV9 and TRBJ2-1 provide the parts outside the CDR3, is DSGVTQTPKHLITATGQRVTLRCSPRSGDLSVYWYQQSLDQGLQFLIQYYNGEERAKGNILERFSAQQFPDLHSELNLSSLELGDSALYFCASSVVAGVDVEQFFGPGTRLTVL.

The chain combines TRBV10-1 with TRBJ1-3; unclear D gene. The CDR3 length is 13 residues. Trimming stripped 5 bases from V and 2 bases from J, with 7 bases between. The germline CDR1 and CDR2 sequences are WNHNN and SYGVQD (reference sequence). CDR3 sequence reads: CASSSATGNTIYF. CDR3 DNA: TGCGCCAGCAGTTCCGCTACTGGAAACACCATATATTTT.